The rows below give T cell receptor beta chains drawn from one sample of a study of identical twins. Each CDR3 protein is one row after TCRdb ran MiXCR on the 5' RACE reads. The table shows 1.5 million to 2 million distinct CDR3 sequences, with about 32% occurring only once. Source material: cord blood. Receptors were obtained from a newborn girl in good health. Each CDR3 is given with its conserved first and last residue. The D gene is left open where the match is weak. Size is stated for part of the rows, as once, few or many counts, or as a class when the clone is expanded.

cdr3_aa	cdr3_nt	cdr3_length	j_call	v_call	d_call	clone_size
CASSSQADRETLGHYEQYF	TGCGCCAGCAGCTCACAGGCGGACAGAGAGACCTTGGGCCACTACGAGCAGTACTTC	19	TRBJ2-7	TRBV5-1	.	.
CASSLLTSGRGHEQFF	TGTGCCAGCAGCTTACTGACTAGCGGGAGAGGGCATGAGCAGTTCTTC	16	TRBJ2-1	TRBV7-2	TRBD2	few
CASSLEGPPKRDEQYF	TGTGCCAGCAGTTTAGAGGGACCCCCCAAAAGGGACGAGCAGTACTTC	16	TRBJ2-7	TRBV12-3/TRBV12-4	.	.
CASSLRLQYSYRDVLTF	TGTGCCAGCAGCTTAAGACTCCAATACAGCTACAGGGACGTCCTGACTTTC	17	TRBJ2-6	TRBV13	.	few
CASSETDRRGAFF	TGTGCCAGCAGTGAAACAGACAGAAGGGGAGCTTTCTTT	13	TRBJ1-1	TRBV6-1	.	.
CASSYSGQLYEQYF	TGTGCCAGCAGTTACTCCGGACAGCTCTACGAGCAGTACTTC	14	TRBJ2-7	TRBV6-6	.	.
CAISEGQGFNSPLHF	TGTGCCATCAGTGAAGGACAGGGCTTTAATTCACCCCTCCACTTT	15	TRBJ1-6	TRBV10-3	TRBD1	few
CASSAGPSADTQYF	TGTGCCAGCAGCGCAGGCCCCTCCGCAGATACGCAGTATTTT	14	TRBJ2-3	TRBV7-7	.	.
CAWILRIPGGYTF	TGTGCCTGGATTCTCAGGATCCCAGGCGGCTACACCTTC	13	TRBJ1-2	TRBV30	.	.
CASSLRARPNTEAFF	TGTGCCAGCAGCTTACGAGCCAGGCCTAACACTGAAGCTTTCTTT	15	TRBJ1-1	TRBV7-9	.	.
CASSERAGVSNQPQHF	TGTGCCAGCAGTGAAAGGGCAGGGGTTAGCAATCAGCCCCAGCATTTT	16	TRBJ1-5	TRBV2	.	.
CASSQLLSPGELFF	TGTGCCAGCAGCCAACTTTTGAGTCCCGGGGAGCTGTTTTTT	14	TRBJ2-2	TRBV4-2	.	once
CASNRWGRNEQYF	TGTGCCAGCAACAGGTGGGGACGTAACGAGCAGTACTTC	13	TRBJ2-7	TRBV12-3/TRBV12-4	.	few
CASSYLPRGDNQYF	TGTGCCAGCAGTTACTTACCTCGGGGGGATAACCAGTACTTC	14	TRBJ2-7	TRBV6-2/TRBV6-3	TRBD2	few
CASSYGTGGSEAFF	TGTGCCAGCAGTTACGGGACAGGGGGCTCTGAAGCTTTCTTT	14	TRBJ1-1	TRBV6-5	TRBD1	few
CASHGHSYEQYF	TGTGCCAGCCACGGACACTCCTACGAGCAGTACTTC	12	TRBJ2-7	TRBV2	.	few
CASSDWQLPFGGRAREQFF	TGTGCCAGCAGTGATTGGCAGTTACCGTTCGGCGGGAGGGCCCGGGAGCAGTTCTTC	19	TRBJ2-1	TRBV25-1	TRBD2	.
CASSDRGRGDVNGYTF	TGTGCCAGCAGTGATAGGGGACGAGGGGACGTCAATGGCTACACCTTC	16	TRBJ1-2	TRBV6-1	.	few
CSARGQERVTSGDNEQFF	TGCAGTGCTAGAGGACAGGAAAGGGTGACTAGCGGGGACAATGAGCAGTTCTTC	18	TRBJ2-1	TRBV20-1	TRBD2	few
CSARTEADYGYTF	TGCAGTGCTAGGACTGAGGCGGACTATGGCTACACCTTC	13	TRBJ1-2	TRBV20-1	.	many
CASSQADSQYF	TGTGCCAGCAGCCAAGCGGACTCCCAGTACTTC	11	TRBJ2-5	TRBV3-1	.	.
CSVPSYNEQYF	TGCAGCGTTCCCTCTTACAATGAGCAGTACTTC	11	TRBJ2-5	TRBV29-1	.	.
CATSPTGPQETQYF	TGTGCCACCAGCCCGACAGGGCCGCAAGAGACCCAGTACTTC	14	TRBJ2-5	TRBV24-1	TRBD1	few
CASSEPGRQGERNYGYTF	TGTGCCAGCAGTGAACCTGGGAGACAGGGAGAAAGGAACTATGGCTACACCTTC	18	TRBJ1-2	TRBV25-1	TRBD1	.